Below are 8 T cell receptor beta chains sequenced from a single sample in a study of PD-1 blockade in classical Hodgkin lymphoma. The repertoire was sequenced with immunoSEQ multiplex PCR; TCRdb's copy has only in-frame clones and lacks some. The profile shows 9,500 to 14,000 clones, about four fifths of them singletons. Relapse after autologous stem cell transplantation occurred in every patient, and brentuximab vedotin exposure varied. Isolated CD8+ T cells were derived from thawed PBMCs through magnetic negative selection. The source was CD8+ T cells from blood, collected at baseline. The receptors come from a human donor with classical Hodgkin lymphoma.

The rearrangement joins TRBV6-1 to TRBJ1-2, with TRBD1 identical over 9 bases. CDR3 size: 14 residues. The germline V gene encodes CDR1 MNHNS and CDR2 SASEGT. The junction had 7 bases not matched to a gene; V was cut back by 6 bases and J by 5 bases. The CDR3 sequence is CASRKQGAGYGYTF. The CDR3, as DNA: TGTGCCAGCAGAAAACAGGGGGCGGGGTATGGCTACACCTTC.

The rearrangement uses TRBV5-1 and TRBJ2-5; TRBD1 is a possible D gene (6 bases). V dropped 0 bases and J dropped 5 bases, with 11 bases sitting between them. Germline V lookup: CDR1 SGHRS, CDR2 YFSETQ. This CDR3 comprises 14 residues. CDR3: CASSLEQGWETQYF. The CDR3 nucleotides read TGCGCCAGCAGCTTGGAACAGGGTTGGGAGACCCAGTACTTC.

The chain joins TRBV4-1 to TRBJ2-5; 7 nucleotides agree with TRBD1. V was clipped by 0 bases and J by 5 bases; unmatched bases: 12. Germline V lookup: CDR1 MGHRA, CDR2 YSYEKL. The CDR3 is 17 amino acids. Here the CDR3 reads CASSQDPPGTASETQYF. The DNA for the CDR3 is TGCGCCAGCAGCCAAGATCCCCCCGGGACAGCTAGCGAGACCCAGTACTTC.

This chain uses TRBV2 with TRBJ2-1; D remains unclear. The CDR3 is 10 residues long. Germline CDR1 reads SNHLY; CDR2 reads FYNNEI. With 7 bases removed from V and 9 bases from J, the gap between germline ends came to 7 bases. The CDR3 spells CASTQLEQFF. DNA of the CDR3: TGTGCCAGCACTCAGCTTGAGCAGTTCTTC.

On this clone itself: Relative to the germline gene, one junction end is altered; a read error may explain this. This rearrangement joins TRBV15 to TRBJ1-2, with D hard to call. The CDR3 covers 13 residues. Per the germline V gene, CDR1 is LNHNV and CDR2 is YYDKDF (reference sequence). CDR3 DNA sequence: TGTGCCACCAGCAGAACTTGGGGAGAGGGCTGCACCTTC. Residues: CATSRTWGEGCTF.

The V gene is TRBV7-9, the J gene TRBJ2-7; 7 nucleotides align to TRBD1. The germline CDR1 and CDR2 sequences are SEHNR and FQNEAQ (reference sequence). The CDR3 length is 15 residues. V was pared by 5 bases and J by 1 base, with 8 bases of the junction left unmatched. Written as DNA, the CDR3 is TGTGCCAGCAGCCATCCGGGACAGTATTCCTACGAGCAGTACTTC. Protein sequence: CASSHPGQYSYEQYF.

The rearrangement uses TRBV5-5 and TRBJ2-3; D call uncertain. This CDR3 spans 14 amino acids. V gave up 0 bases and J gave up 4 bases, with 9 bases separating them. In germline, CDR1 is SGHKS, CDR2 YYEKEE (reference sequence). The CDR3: CASSLAGEPDTQYF. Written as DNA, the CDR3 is TGTGCCAGCAGCTTGGCAGGTGAGCCAGATACGCAGTATTTT.

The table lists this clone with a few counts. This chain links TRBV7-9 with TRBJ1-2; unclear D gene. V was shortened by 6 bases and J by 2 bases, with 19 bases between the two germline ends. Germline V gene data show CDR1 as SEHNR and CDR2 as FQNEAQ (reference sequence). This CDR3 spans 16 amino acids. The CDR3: CASRKNGGSYNYGYTF. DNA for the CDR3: TGTGCCAGCAGAAAAAACGGCGGCAGTTACAACTATGGCTACACCTTC.